Below are 16 T cell receptor beta chains sequenced from a single sample in a study of CD8 T cells in Susac syndrome. Random hexamers were used to reverse transcribe roughly 0.5 to 1 ug of RNA. In TCRdb, the immunoSEQ multiplex PCR reads were re-called with MiXCR into one record per CDR3 protein. Of about 83,000 distinct CDR3 sequences in the sample, about 96% are singletons; the top ten hold more than 0.35%. Sequences were obtained from CD8+ T cells from PBMCs. These receptors were collected from a human donor with Susac syndrome.

This chain joins TRBV5-6 and TRBJ1-5; 10 bases agree with TRBD1. Per the germline V gene, CDR1 is SGHDT and CDR2 is YYEEEE. This CDR3 spans 15 amino acids. Trimming removed 1 base from V and 8 bases from J; junction bases left unmatched: 6. The CDR3 sequence: CASSLTDRGNEPQHF. The CDR3, as DNA: TGTGCCAGCAGCTTGACGGACAGGGGGAATGAGCCCCAGCATTTT.

The chain carries TRBV4-3 and TRBJ2-7, with D possibly matching TRBD2 (6 bases). This CDR3 has 15 amino acids. Germline V lookup: CDR1 LGHNA, CDR2 YSLEER. V was cut by 2 bases and J by 3 bases, with 14 bases left in between. CDR3 sequence (DNA): TGCGCCAGCAGCCAAAAAGCCACTAGCTTCTACGAGCAGTACTTC. This encodes CASSQKATSFYEQYF.

Only one count was recorded for this clonotype. The rearrangement uses TRBV27 and TRBJ2-5, with D hard to call. This CDR3 contains 11 residues. Germline lookup yields CDR1 MNHEY and CDR2 SMNVEV (reference sequence). V gave up 5 bases and J gave up 7 bases, with 8 bases separating them. The CDR3 region has the DNA TGTGCCAGCAGTGAGCTGGGGACCCAGTACTTC. It yields the protein CASSELGTQYF.

V gene TRBV7-2 combines with J gene TRBJ1-1, with a weak D call TRBD1 (6 bases). Trimming removed 1 base at V and 5 bases at J, with 14 bases between. The length of the CDR3 is 15 residues. The germline gives CDR1 SGHTA, CDR2 FQGNSA. CDR3 loop: CASSLVPGVGTEAFF. The CDR3 nucleotides are TGTGCCAGCAGCTTAGTCCCAGGGGTCGGAACTGAAGCTTTCTTT.

This chain connects TRBV20-1 to TRBJ2-7; D unresolved. Trimming pared 6 bases from V and 4 bases from J, leaving 13 bases between. This CDR3 is 12 amino acids long. Germline assignment: CDR1 DFQATT and CDR2 SNEGSKA (reference sequence). CDR3 sequence (DNA): TGCAGTGCCCCTACAGTTTCTTACGAGCAGTACTTC. Translated: CSAPTVSYEQYF.

The chain links TRBV9 to TRBJ1-1; no firm D call. CDR1 is SGDLS and CDR2 is YYNGEE in the germline V gene. The CDR3 spans 12 residues. The V end was cut by 1 base, the J end by 6 bases, with 7 bases between. The CDR3 nucleotides read TGTGCCAGCAGCGTATCAGAAGCTGAAGCTTTCTTT. Its translation: CASSVSEAEAFF. The full variable domain, in which reference TRBV9 and TRBJ1-1 provide the parts outside the CDR3, is DSGVTQTPKHLITATGQRVTLRCSPRSGDLSVYWYQQSLDQGLQFLIQYYNGEERAKGNILERFSAQQFPDLHSELNLSSLELGDSALYFCASSVSEAEAFFGQGTRLTVV.

V gene TRBV5-1 combines with J gene TRBJ2-7, with D tentatively TRBD1 or TRBD2 (5 bases each). The CDR3 spans 14 residues. Germline V CDR1 and CDR2: SGHRS, YFSETQ. With 4 bases removed from V and 2 bases from J, the gap between germline ends came to 13 bases. The CDR3 is CASSPGTDTYEQYF. In DNA form, the CDR3 reads TGCGCCAGCAGCCCCGGGACGGACACCTACGAGCAGTACTTC.

Only one count was recorded for this clonotype. The V gene is TRBV6-5, the J gene TRBJ2-5; 7 positions agree with TRBD2. V lost 2 bases to trimming and J lost 4 bases; unmatched junction nucleotides: 4. Germline V gene lookup returns CDR1 MNHEY and CDR2 SVGAGI. The CDR3 loop spans 14 amino acids. The CDR3 nucleotides read TGTGCCAGCAGTTACGGGAGGGGACCAGAGACCCAGTACTTC. The encoded protein is CASSYGRGPETQYF.

V usage is TRBV12-3 or TRBV12-4 and J usage is TRBJ1-2; D might be TRBD1 (6 bases). The length of the CDR3 is 10 residues. Deletions cut 7 bases from V and 14 bases from J, with 14 bases between. The CDR3 DNA is TGTGCCAGCAAAGGGGGGGTGTGTACCTTC. Protein: CASKGGVCTF.

V and J are TRBV4-3 and TRBJ2-1, with 7 bases fitting TRBD2. This CDR3 spans 15 amino acids. CDR1 and CDR2 from the germline V gene are LGHNA and YSLEER. J gave up 8 bases and V 3 bases, and 10 bases lay outside the gene matches. The CDR3 reads CASSHAAGLWDEQFF. The CDR3 DNA follows: TGCGCCAGCAGCCACGCAGCGGGACTATGGGATGAGCAGTTCTTC.

This chain uses TRBV29-1 with TRBJ2-2; 8 positions match TRBD1. The V and J ends lost 7 bases and 4 bases, in that order; junction bases with no gene match: 5. Germline lookup yields CDR1 SQVTM and CDR2 ANQGSEA. The CDR3 runs to 13 residues. Here the CDR3 reads CSGQTGVTGELFF. The CDR3 region has the DNA TGCAGCGGCCAGACAGGGGTCACCGGGGAGCTGTTTTTT.

J is TRBJ2-2 and V is TRBV29-1; a weak D match, TRBD2 (5 bases). V gave up 5 bases and J gave up 5 bases, with 9 bases separating them. Germline CDR1 SQVTM, CDR2 ANQGSEA. The length of the CDR3 is 12 residues. Here the CDR3 reads CSVPGMTGELFF. CDR3 DNA sequence: TGCAGCGTTCCGGGGATGACCGGGGAGCTGTTTTTT.

The chain couples TRBV25-1 to TRBJ1-1; D gene uncertain. The V gene's germline CDR1 is MGHDK and CDR2 SYGVNS. This CDR3 has 13 amino acids. Trimming took off 1 base at V and 7 bases at J, with 10 bases between the two ends. As DNA, the CDR3 is TGTGCCAGCAGTGAATCCGGGAAGGGTGAAGCTTTCTTT. This translates into CASSESGKGEAFF.

V and J are TRBV13 and TRBJ1-3, with TRBD1 identical over 8 bases. Germline V lookup: CDR1 PRHDT, CDR2 FYEKMQ (reference sequence). J was trimmed by 4 bases and V by 3 bases; bases with no gene match: 5. CDR3 size: 15 residues. The DNA for the CDR3 is TGTGCCAGCAGCTTCAGGGGGCCGGACGGAAACACCATATATTTT. Its translation: CASSFRGPDGNTIYF.

The chain employs TRBV6-1 and TRBJ2-1, with a possible D match to TRBD1 (6 bases). The CDR3 contains 13 residues. V was pared by 8 bases and J by 9 bases, with 17 bases between. In germline, CDR1 is MNHNS, CDR2 SASEGT. Written as DNA, the CDR3 is TGTGCCAGCGGACAGTCCTCCTGGGGTGAGCAGTTCTTC. It yields the protein CASGQSSWGEQFF.

The chain has TRBV16 and TRBJ2-7; weak D call: TRBD2 (5 bases). Trimming took off 6 bases at V and 2 bases at J, with 11 bases between the two ends. The CDR3 sequence is 13 residues long. Germline CDR1 KGHSY, CDR2 FQNENV. The CDR3, as DNA: TGTGCCAGCAGTTACCGGGGAGCCTACGAGCAGTACGTC. Residues: CASSYRGAYEQYV.